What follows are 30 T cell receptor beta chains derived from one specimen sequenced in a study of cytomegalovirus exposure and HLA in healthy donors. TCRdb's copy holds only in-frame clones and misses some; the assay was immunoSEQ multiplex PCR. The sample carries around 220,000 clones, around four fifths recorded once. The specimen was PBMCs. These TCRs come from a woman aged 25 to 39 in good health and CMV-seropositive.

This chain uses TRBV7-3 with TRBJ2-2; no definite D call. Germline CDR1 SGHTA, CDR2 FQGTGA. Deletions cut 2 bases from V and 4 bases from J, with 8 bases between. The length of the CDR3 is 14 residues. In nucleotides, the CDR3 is TGTGCCAGCAGCTTAGCTCTCTTCACCGGGGAGCTGTTTTTT. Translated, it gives CASSLALFTGELFF.

The CDR3 DNA sequence: TGTGCCAGCAGCTTAGGTGTCCAGACAGGTCTCCACGAGCAGTACTTC. Protein product: CASSLGVQTGLHEQYF. The chain employs TRBV11-2 and TRBJ2-7, with a tentative D call TRBD1 (6 bases). Germline-derived CDR1 and CDR2 are SGHAT and FQNNGV. Trimming removed 1 base at V and 5 bases at J, with 18 bases between. This CDR3 contains 16 residues.

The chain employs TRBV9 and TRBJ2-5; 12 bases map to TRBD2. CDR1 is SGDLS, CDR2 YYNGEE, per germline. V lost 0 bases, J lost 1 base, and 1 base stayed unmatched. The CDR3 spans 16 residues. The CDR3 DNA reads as TGTGCCAGCAGCGTAGAGGGACTAGCGGGCCAAGAGACCCAGTACTTC. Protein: CASSVEGLAGQETQYF.

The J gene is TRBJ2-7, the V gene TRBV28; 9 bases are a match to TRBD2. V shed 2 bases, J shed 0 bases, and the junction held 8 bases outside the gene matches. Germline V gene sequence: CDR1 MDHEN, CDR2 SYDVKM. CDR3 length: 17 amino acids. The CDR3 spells CASSLVRREGSSYEQYF. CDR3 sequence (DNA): TGTGCCAGCAGTTTAGTACGGCGGGAGGGGAGCTCCTACGAGCAGTACTTC.

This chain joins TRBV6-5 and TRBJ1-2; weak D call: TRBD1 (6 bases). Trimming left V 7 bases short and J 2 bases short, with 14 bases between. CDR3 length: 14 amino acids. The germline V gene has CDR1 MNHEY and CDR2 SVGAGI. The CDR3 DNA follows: TGTGCCAGCACCACCCCCGGACAGAACTATGGCTACACCTTC. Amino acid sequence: CASTTPGQNYGYTF.

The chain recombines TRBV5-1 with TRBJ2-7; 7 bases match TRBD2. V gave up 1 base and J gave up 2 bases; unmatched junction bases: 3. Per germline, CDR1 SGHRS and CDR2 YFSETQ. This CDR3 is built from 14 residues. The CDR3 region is CASSLSREAYEQYF. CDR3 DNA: TGCGCCAGCAGCTTGAGTCGGGAGGCCTACGAGCAGTACTTC.

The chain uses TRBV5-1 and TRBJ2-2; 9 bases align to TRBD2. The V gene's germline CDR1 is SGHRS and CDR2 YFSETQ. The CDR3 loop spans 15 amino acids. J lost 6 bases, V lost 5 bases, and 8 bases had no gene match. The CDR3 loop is CASRTTSGGSGELFF. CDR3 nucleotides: TGCGCCAGCAGGACGACTAGCGGTGGATCCGGGGAGCTGTTTTTT.

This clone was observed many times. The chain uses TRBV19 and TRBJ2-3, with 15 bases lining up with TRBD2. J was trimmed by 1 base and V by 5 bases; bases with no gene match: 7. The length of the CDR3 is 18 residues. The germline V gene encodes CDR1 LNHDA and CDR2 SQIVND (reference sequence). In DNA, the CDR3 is TGTGCCAGTAGTCTAGGACTAGCGGGAGGGCCTGGCACAGATACGCAGTATTTT. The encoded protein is CASSLGLAGGPGTDTQYF.

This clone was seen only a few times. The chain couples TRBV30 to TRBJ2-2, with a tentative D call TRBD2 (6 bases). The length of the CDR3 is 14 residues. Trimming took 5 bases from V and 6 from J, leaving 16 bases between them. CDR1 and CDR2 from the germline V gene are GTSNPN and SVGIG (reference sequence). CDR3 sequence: CAWLSGVGAGELFF. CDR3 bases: TGTGCCTGGTTATCGGGAGTGGGGGCCGGGGAGCTGTTTTTT. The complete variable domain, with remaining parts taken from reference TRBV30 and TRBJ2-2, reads SQTIHQWPATLVQPVGSPLSLECTVEGTSNPNLYWYRQAAGRGLQLLFYSVGIGQISSEVPQNLSASRPQDRQFILSSKKLLLSDSGFYLCAWLSGVGAGELFFGEGSRLTVL.

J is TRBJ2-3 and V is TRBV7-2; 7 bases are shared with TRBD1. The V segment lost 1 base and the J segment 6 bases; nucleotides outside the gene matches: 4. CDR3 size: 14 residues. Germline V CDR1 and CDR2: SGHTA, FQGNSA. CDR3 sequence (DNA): TGTGCCAGCAGCTTAGGACAGGGTGCGGATACGCAGTATTTT. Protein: CASSLGQGADTQYF.

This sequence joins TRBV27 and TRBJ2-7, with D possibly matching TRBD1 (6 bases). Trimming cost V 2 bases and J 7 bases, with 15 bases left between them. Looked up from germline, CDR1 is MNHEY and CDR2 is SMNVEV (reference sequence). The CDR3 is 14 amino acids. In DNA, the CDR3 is TGTGCCAGCAGTTTAGAGGGACACCCTGGGGAGCAGTACTTC. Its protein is CASSLEGHPGEQYF.

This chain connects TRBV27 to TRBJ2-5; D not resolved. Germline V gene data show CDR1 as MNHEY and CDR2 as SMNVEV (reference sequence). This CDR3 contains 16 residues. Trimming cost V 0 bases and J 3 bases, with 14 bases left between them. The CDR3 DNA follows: TGTGCCAGCAGTTTATCTCCCGAAGGGTTTAAAGAGACCCAGTACTTC. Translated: CASSLSPEGFKETQYF.

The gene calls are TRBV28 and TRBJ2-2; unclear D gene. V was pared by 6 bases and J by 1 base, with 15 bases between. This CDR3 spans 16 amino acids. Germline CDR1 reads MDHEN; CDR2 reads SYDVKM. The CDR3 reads CASSLSRVGNTGELFF. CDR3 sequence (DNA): TGTGCCAGCAGCCTGTCTAGGGTGGGGAACACCGGGGAGCTGTTTTTT.

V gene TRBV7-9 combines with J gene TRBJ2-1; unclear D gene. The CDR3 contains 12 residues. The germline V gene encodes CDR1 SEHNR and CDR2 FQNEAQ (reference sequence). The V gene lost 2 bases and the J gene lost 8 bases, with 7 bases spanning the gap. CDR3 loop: CASSLQPHEQFF. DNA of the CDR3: TGTGCCAGCAGCTTACAACCCCATGAGCAGTTCTTC.

The CDR3 sequence: CASSLNIGATYEQYF. The CDR3 DNA is TGTGCCAGCAGCTTAAACATCGGGGCCACCTACGAGCAGTACTTC. The rearrangement joins TRBV7-3 to TRBJ2-7, with D perhaps TRBD1 or TRBD2 (5 bases each). The CDR3 spans 15 residues. Trimming left V 1 base short and J 2 bases short, with 12 bases between. Germline assignment: CDR1 SGHTA and CDR2 FQGTGA.

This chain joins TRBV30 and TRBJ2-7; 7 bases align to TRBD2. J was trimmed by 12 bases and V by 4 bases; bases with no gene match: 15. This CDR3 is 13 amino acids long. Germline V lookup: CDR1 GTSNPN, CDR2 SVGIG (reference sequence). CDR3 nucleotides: TGTGCCTGGAACCTCCCGTGGGGGGGGGTTCTGTACTTC. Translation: CAWNLPWGGVLYF.

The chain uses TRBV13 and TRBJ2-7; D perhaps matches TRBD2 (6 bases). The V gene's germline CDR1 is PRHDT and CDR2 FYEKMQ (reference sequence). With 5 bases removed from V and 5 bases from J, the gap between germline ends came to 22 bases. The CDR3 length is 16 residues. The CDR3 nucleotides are TGTGCCAGCAGCCACATTGCGGGTCAGAGGAGGGACGAGCAGTACTTC. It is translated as CASSHIAGQRRDEQYF.

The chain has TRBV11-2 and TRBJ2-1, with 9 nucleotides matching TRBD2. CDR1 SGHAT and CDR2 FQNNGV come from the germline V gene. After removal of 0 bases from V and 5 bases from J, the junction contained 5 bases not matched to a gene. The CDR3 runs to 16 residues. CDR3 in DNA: TGTGCCAGCAGCTTAGAGGTAGCGGGAGTGAACAATGAGCAGTTCTTC. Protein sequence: CASSLEVAGVNNEQFF.

The CDR3 spells CASMWGTEAFF. Written as DNA, the CDR3 is TGTGCCAGCATGTGGGGGACTGAAGCTTTCTTT. The chain has TRBV27 and TRBJ1-1; D possibly corresponds to TRBD1 (5 bases). V was shortened by 7 bases and J by 5 bases, with 8 bases between the two germline ends. The CDR3 is made up of 11 amino acids. CDR1 and CDR2 from the germline V gene are MNHEY and SMNVEV (reference sequence).

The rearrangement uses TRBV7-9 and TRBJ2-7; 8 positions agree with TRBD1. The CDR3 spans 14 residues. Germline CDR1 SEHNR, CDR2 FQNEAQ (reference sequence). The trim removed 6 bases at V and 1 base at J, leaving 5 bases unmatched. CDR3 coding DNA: TGTGCCAGCAGTCTGGGACAGGCTTCCTACGAGCAGTACTTC. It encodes CASSLGQASYEQYF.

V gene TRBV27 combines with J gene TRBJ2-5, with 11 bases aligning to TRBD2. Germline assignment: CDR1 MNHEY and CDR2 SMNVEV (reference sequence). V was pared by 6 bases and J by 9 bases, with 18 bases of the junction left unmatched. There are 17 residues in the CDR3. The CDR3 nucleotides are TGTGCCAGCAGACGCTGGAGTAGCGGGGGGGACCGGAATGCCCAGTACTTC. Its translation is CASRRWSSGGDRNAQYF.

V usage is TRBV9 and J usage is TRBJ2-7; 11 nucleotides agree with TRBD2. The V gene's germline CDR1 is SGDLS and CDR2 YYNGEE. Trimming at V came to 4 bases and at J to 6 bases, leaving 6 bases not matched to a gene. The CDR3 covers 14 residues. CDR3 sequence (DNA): TGTGCCAGCAGCCCCACTAGCGGGAGTTCCGAGCAGTACTTC. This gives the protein CASSPTSGSSEQYF.

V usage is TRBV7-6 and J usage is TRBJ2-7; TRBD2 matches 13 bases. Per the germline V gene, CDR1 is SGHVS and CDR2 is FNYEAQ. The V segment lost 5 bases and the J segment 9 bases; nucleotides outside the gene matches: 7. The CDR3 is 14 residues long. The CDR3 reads CASSRGTSGTVQYF. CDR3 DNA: TGTGCCAGCAGCAGGGGGACTAGCGGGACGGTGCAGTACTTC.

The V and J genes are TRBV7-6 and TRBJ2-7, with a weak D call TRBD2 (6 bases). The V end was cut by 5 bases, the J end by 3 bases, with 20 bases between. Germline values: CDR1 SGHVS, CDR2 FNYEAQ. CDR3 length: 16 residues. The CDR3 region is CASSHLVSSALYEQYF. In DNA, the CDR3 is TGTGCCAGCAGCCATCTTGTCTCTAGCGCACTCTACGAGCAGTACTTC. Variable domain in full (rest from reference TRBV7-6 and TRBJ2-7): GAGVSQSPRYKVTKRGQDVALRCDPISGHVSLYWYRQALGQGPEFLTYFNYEAQQDKSGLPNDRFSAERPEGSISTLTIQRTEQRDSAMYRCASSHLVSSALYEQYFGPGTRLTVT.

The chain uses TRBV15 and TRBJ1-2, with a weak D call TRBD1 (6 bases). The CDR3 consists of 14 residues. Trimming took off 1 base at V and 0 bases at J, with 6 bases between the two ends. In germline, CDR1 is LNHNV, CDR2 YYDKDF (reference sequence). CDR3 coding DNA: TGTGCCACCAGCAGAGGGACAGCTAACTATGGCTACACCTTC. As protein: CATSRGTANYGYTF.

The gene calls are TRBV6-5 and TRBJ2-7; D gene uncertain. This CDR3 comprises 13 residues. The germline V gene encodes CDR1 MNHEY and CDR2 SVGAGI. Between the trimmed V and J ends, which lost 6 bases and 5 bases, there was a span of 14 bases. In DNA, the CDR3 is TGTGCCAGCAGGATGGCCCCCCGGGACGAGCAGTACTTC. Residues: CASRMAPRDEQYF.

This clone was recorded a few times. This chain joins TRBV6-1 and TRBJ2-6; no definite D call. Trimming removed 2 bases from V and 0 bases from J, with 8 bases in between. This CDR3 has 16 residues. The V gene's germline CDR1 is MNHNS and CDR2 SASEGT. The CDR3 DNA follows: TGTGCCAGCAGTGAATTCTTCCACTCTGGGGCCAACGTCCTGACTTTC. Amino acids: CASSEFFHSGANVLTF.

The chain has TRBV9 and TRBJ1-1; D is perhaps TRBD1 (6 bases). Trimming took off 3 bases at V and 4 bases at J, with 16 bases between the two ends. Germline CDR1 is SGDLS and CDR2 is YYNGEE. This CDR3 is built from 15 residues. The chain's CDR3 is CASSARQDVGTEAFF. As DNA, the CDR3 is TGTGCCAGCAGCGCGAGACAGGACGTGGGCACTGAAGCTTTCTTT.

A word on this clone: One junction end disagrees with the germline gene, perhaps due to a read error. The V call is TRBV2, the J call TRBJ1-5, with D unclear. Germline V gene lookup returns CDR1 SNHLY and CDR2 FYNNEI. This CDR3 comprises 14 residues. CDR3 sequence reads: CASTEQWGSEPQHF. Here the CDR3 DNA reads TGTGCCAGCACTGAACAATGGGGAAGTGAGCCCCAGCATTTT.

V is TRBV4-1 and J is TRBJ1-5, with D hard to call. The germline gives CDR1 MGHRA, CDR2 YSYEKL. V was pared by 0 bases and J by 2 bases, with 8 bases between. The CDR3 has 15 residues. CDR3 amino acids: CASSQDRPGNQPQHF. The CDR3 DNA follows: TGCGCCAGCAGCCAAGATCGGCCTGGCAATCAGCCCCAGCATTTT.